This note documents a single T cell receptor beta chain sequence. Per the germline V gene, CDR1 is SGHVS and CDR2 is FQNEAQ. Trimming removed 5 bases from V and 8 bases from J; junction bases left unmatched: 12. This CDR3 has 15 residues. This specimen comes from a study of PD-L1 blockade in urothelial cancer. As for time point: peripheral blood 6 weeks after treatment start. The data were produced by immunoSEQ multiplex PCR, yet TCRdb's version contains in-frame clones alone and is incomplete. Of 48,000 or so clones detected, about 82% appear once; the ten largest clones hold approximately 10%. Here the sequenced sample was PBMCs, taken around atezolizumab (anti-PD-L1) treatment. This TCR came from a man in his 70s with urothelial cancer. The rearrangement joins TRBV7-8 to TRBJ1-2, with 9 nucleotides matching TRBD1. The CDR3 DNA is TGTGCCAGCAGCCCCCGGACAGGGGTGGATGAGGGCTACACCTTC. Translation: CASSPRTGVDEGYTF. The entire variable domain, with the rest obtained from reference TRBV7-8 and TRBJ1-2, is as follows: GAGVSQSPRYKVAKRGQDVALRCDPISGHVSLFWYQQALGQGPEFLTYFQNEAQLDKSGLPSDRFFAERPEGSVSTLKIQRTQQEDSAVYLCASSPRTGVDEGYTFGSGTRLTVV.